These 17 T cell receptor beta chains originate from one sample sequenced in a study of STAT5B mutations in CD4+ large granular lymphocyte leukemia. The protocol was immunoSEQ multiplex PCR, while the TCRdb copy is restricted to in-frame clones and leaves out a portion. The table shows tens of thousands of clones, with 55% to 80% occurring only once. The sample taken for sequencing was CD4+ T cells from blood buffy coats. The source of these receptors is a human donor in good health.

The table lists this clone with a few counts. The gene calls are TRBV15 and TRBJ1-5; D uncertain. Trimming removed 0 bases from V and 6 bases from J, with 9 bases in between. The CDR3 sequence is 14 residues long. Per the germline V gene, CDR1 is LNHNV and CDR2 is YYDKDF (reference sequence). CDR3: CATSRDRGPQPQHF. Here the CDR3 DNA reads TGTGCCACCAGCAGAGATCGAGGGCCTCAGCCCCAGCATTTT.

The chain joins TRBV4-3 to TRBJ1-5; TRBD1 is a possible D gene (6 bases). V lost 4 bases to trimming and J lost 3 bases, with 13 bases between them. There are 15 residues in the CDR3. The germline V gene encodes CDR1 LGHNA and CDR2 YSLEER. This CDR3 is CASSREQGNNQPQHF. The DNA for the CDR3 is TGCGCCAGCAGCCGAGAACAGGGAAACAATCAGCCCCAGCATTTT.

The J gene is TRBJ1-4, the V gene TRBV9; a weak D match, TRBD1 (6 bases). This CDR3 has 17 amino acids. V was cut by 3 bases and J by 6 bases, with 21 bases left in between. CDR1 SGDLS and CDR2 YYNGEE come from the germline V gene. The CDR3 is CASSAKRHGGHDEKLFF. CDR3 DNA sequence: TGTGCCAGCAGCGCTAAGAGGCATGGGGGGCACGATGAAAAACTGTTTTTT.

This CDR3 is CATSRDHSKPTDTQYF. The CDR3 nucleotides read TGTGCCACCAGCAGAGATCATTCCAAGCCGACAGATACGCAGTATTTT. The J gene is TRBJ2-3, the V gene TRBV15; D ambiguous. Germline lookup yields CDR1 LNHNV and CDR2 YYDKDF (reference sequence). V shed 0 bases and J shed 3 bases, with 13 bases lying between them. CDR3 length: 16 residues.

The rearrangement uses TRBV7-2 and TRBJ1-6; D perhaps matches TRBD1 (6 bases). V was shortened by 5 bases and J by 5 bases, with 22 bases between the two germline ends. This CDR3 spans 18 amino acids. Germline assignment: CDR1 SGHTA and CDR2 FQGNSA. This CDR3 reads CASSPYSLGTLNNSPLHF. CDR3 coding DNA: TGTGCCAGCAGCCCCTATTCGCTCGGGACACTGAATAATTCACCCCTCCACTTT.

The chain has TRBV28 and TRBJ1-2; 7 bases align to TRBD1. Trimming removed 5 bases from V and 1 base from J; junction bases left unmatched: 7. The CDR3 has 15 residues. Looked up from germline, CDR1 is MDHEN and CDR2 is SYDVKM. The CDR3: CASSTETGINYGYTF. Written as DNA, the CDR3 is TGTGCCAGCAGTACAGAGACAGGGATTAACTATGGCTACACCTTC.

V gene TRBV27 combines with J gene TRBJ1-2, with TRBD1 as a possible D gene (5 bases). The V gene lost 5 bases and the J gene lost 7 bases, with 14 bases spanning the gap. This CDR3 has 13 residues. Per the germline V gene, CDR1 is MNHEY and CDR2 is SMNVEV (reference sequence). CDR3 sequence (DNA): TGTGCCAGCAGTCCACCAGGGTCGTCTGGCTACACCTTC. Translated: CASSPPGSSGYTF.

The rearrangement links TRBV15 to TRBJ2-5, with D possibly being TRBD1 or TRBD2 (5 bases each). Germline V gene data show CDR1 as LNHNV and CDR2 as YYDKDF (reference sequence). There are 16 residues in the CDR3. Trimming stripped 3 bases from V and 3 bases from J, with 17 bases between. DNA for the CDR3: TGTGCCACCAGCAGGGGCCGGGGCAGGAGAAAAGAGACCCAGTACTTC. This encodes CATSRGRGRRKETQYF.

This clone appeared a few times. This sequence joins TRBV7-9 and TRBJ1-4; unclear D gene. Germline V lookup: CDR1 SEHNR, CDR2 FQNEAQ (reference sequence). CDR3 length equals 11 residues. The V end lost 5 bases, the J end lost 6 bases, and 4 bases lay between the germline ends. CDR3 sequence reads: CASSADEKLFF. CDR3 nucleotides: TGTGCCAGCAGCGCCGATGAAAAACTGTTTTTT.

The chain links TRBV18 to TRBJ1-4, with a tentative D call TRBD1 (5 bases). The V gene lost 3 bases and the J gene lost 4 bases, with 18 bases spanning the gap. This CDR3 comprises 17 residues. Germline CDR1 KGHSH, CDR2 LQKENI. As DNA, the CDR3 is TGTGCCAGCTCACCTAATCGGGACGGACCAATTAATGAAAAACTGTTTTTT. Its translation is CASSPNRDGPINEKLFF.

The J gene is TRBJ1-1, the V gene TRBV4-3, with 9 bases fitting TRBD1. This CDR3 comprises 14 residues. J lost 5 bases, V lost 3 bases, and 4 bases had no gene match. Germline CDR1 is LGHNA and CDR2 is YSLEER. The CDR3 here is CASSQDRGWTEAFF. The CDR3 region has the DNA TGCGCCAGCAGCCAGGACAGGGGTTGGACTGAAGCTTTCTTT.

This chain connects TRBV7-2 to TRBJ2-1; D might be TRBD1 (6 bases). The CDR3 loop spans 15 amino acids. V lost 3 bases and J 8 bases, leaving 17 bases between the germline ends. CDR1 is SGHTA and CDR2 is FQGNSA in the germline V gene. CDR3 loop: CASSLDRIAGDEQFF. CDR3 coding DNA: TGTGCCAGCAGCTTGGACAGAATCGCGGGCGATGAGCAGTTCTTC.

The V gene is TRBV9, the J gene TRBJ2-2; D not resolved. The CDR3 contains 15 residues. V dropped 4 bases and J dropped 0 bases, with 10 bases sitting between them. From germline, CDR1 is SGDLS and CDR2 YYNGEE. CDR3 residues: CASSSPAANTGELFF. CDR3 in DNA: TGTGCCAGCAGCTCTCCGGCCGCGAACACCGGGGAGCTGTTTTTT.

The chain employs TRBV10-3 and TRBJ1-4; tentatively, D is TRBD1 (5 bases). Trimming pared 3 bases from V and 7 bases from J, leaving 15 bases between. The CDR3 length is 15 residues. The germline CDR1 and CDR2 sequences are ENHRY and SYGVKD. The CDR3 DNA reads as TGTGCCATCAGTGACCTCCGGGGCGTGGGTGAAAAACTGTTTTTT. Translation gives CAISDLRGVGEKLFF.

This sequence joins TRBV30 and TRBJ2-5, with no clear D. The germline V and J ends were trimmed by 2 bases and 2 bases, with 9 bases remaining between them. This CDR3 spans 13 amino acids. Germline V gives CDR1 GTSNPN, CDR2 SVGIG (reference sequence). CDR3 protein: CAWSPGVQETQYF. The CDR3 region has the DNA TGTGCCTGGAGTCCTGGGGTTCAAGAGACCCAGTACTTC. Using reference TRBV30 and TRBJ2-5 for the parts outside the CDR3, the full variable domain is SQTIHQWPATLVQPVGSPLSLECTVEGTSNPNLYWYRQAAGRGLQLLFYSVGIGQISSEVPQNLSASRPQDRQFILSSKKLLLSDSGFYLCAWSPGVQETQYFGPGTRLLVL.

V is TRBV29-1 and J is TRBJ2-3; 9 nucleotides line up with TRBD2. V trimming: 6 bases; J trimming: 4 bases; junction bases outside the gene matches: 8. This CDR3 region has 14 residues. CDR1 is SQVTM, CDR2 ANQGSEA, per germline. In DNA, the CDR3 is TGCAGCGTGGCGACTAGCGGAAACCCAGATACGCAGTATTTT. Its protein is CSVATSGNPDTQYF.

The V gene is TRBV7-2, the J gene TRBJ1-6; 7 bases line up with TRBD1. CDR3 length equals 15 residues. Germline assignment: CDR1 SGHTA and CDR2 FQGNSA. V was pared by 5 bases and J by 7 bases, with 8 bases of the junction left unmatched. For the CDR3, the DNA is TGTGCCAGCAGCCAGGGGGGACAGTCCAATTCACCCCTCCACTTT. It yields the protein CASSQGGQSNSPLHF.